The source of this TCR beta chain is a study of blood T cells in healthy people across ages. General study points: Estimated diversity across one million T cells was deemed an underestimate. Comparison with aged donors showed that long-lived donors had more naive CD4+ cells and higher diversity.

V lost 6 bases and J lost 3, with 15 bases in between. Germline V gives CDR1 SGHVS, CDR2 FNYEAQ. The CDR3 totals 14 residues. This clonotype turned up a few times. What it recognizes is unknown. Peripheral blood samples of roughly 9.8 milliliters were drawn from each donor. Combining a sample-barcoded 5' primer with a J-beta primer mix, a second PCR ran for about 7 to 12 cycles. TCRdb reanalysed the 5' RACE reads using MiXCR and keeps one entry per CDR3 protein. Here the sample spans about a million distinct CDR3 sequences, 51% being singletons. Sequenced input: blood. V and J are TRBV7-6 and TRBJ2-7; D call uncertain. This TCR was sampled from a woman in her sixties or seventies in good health. CDR3 sequence (DNA): TGTGCCAGCAGTCCTTCCGGCGTCGACTACGAGCAGTACTTC. It codes for CASSPSGVDYEQYF.